These 6 T cell receptor beta chains were sequenced from one sample in a study of blood T cell repertoires in COVID-19. Clones were sequenced by immunoSEQ multiplex PCR, and TCRdb holds only the in-frame ones, with some missing. The table has approximately 50,000 clones, around 90% seen once. The specimen sequenced was peripheral blood. These receptors were obtained from a human donor in a cohort sampled during active COVID-19.

The rearrangement joins TRBV7-3 to TRBJ2-1; weak D call: TRBD2 (5 bases). From germline, CDR1 is SGHTA and CDR2 FQGTGA. Between the trimmed V and J ends, which lost 1 base and 2 bases, there was a span of 12 bases. The CDR3 spans 16 residues. CDR3 sequence: CASSLRLGIPYNEQFF. In DNA, the CDR3 is TGTGCCAGCAGCTTAAGACTCGGGATCCCCTACAATGAGCAGTTCTTC.

This clone was detected only once. The genes are TRBV2 and TRBJ1-3; D may be TRBD1 (6 bases). This CDR3 is built from 17 residues. CDR1 is SNHLY, CDR2 FYNNEI, per germline. Trimming pared 2 bases from V and 4 bases from J, leaving 18 bases between. In DNA, the CDR3 is TGTGCCAGCAGTGAATGGGGGCCCGGGACACGAGGAAACACCATATATTTT. Amino acid sequence: CASSEWGPGTRGNTIYF.

The rearrangement links TRBV5-1 to TRBJ2-5; perhaps TRBD1 as D (6 bases). The CDR3 runs to 15 residues. In germline, CDR1 is SGHRS, CDR2 YFSETQ. Trimming pared 0 bases from V and 5 bases from J, leaving 14 bases between. In nucleotides, the CDR3 is TGCGCCAGCAGCTTGGCCGCTAGGACAGTGGAGACCCAGTACTTC. Translating gives CASSLAARTVETQYF.

This clone was counted only a few times. V is TRBV5-1 and J is TRBJ2-1; D perhaps matches TRBD1 (5 bases). V lost 3 bases to trimming and J lost 1 base, with 11 bases between them. In germline, CDR1 is SGHRS, CDR2 YFSETQ. This CDR3 region has 15 residues. In DNA form, the CDR3 reads TGCGCCAGCAGCTCCTCGACAGCGTCCTACAATGAGCAGTTCTTC. This gives the protein CASSSSTASYNEQFF.

V gene TRBV7-9 combines with J gene TRBJ1-1; 7 bases line up with TRBD1. V lost 5 bases to trimming and J lost 1 base; unmatched junction nucleotides: 13. Germline V gene lookup returns CDR1 SEHNR and CDR2 FQNEAQ (reference sequence). CDR3 length equals 17 residues. The CDR3 sequence: CASSPRIGTDKNTEAFF. The CDR3 DNA sequence: TGTGCCAGCAGCCCCCGAATTGGGACAGACAAGAACACTGAAGCTTTCTTT.

The CDR3 loop reads CASSGAEHSNQPQHF. CDR3 coding DNA: TGCGCCAGCAGTGGGGCCGAACATAGCAATCAGCCCCAGCATTTT. The chain joins TRBV10-2 to TRBJ1-5, with D unclear. Germline CDR1 is WSHSY and CDR2 is SAAADI. Trimming removed 4 bases from V and 0 bases from J, with 10 bases in between. This CDR3 has 15 amino acids.